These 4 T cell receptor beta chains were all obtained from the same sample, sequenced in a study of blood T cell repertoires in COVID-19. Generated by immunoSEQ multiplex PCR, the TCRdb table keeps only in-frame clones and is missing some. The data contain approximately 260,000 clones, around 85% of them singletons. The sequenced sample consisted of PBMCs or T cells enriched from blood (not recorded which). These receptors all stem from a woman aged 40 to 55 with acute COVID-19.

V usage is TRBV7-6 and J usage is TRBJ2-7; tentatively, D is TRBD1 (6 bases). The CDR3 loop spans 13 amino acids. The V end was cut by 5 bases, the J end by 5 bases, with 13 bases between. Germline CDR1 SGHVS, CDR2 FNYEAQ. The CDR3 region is CASSADRIDEQYF. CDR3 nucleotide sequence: TGTGCCAGCAGCGCCGACAGGATTGACGAGCAGTACTTC.

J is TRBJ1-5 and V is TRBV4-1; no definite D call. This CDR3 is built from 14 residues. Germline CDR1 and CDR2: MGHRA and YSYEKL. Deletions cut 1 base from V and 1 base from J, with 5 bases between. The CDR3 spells CASSQAQSNQPQHF. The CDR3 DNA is TGCGCCAGCAGCCAAGCACAGAGCAATCAGCCCCAGCATTTT.

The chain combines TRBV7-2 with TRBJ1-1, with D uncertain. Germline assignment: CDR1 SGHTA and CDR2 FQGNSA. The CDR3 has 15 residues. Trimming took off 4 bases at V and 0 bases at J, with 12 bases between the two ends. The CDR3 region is CASSSPGDMNTEAFF. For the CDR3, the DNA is TGTGCCAGCAGCTCCCCAGGTGACATGAACACTGAAGCTTTCTTT.

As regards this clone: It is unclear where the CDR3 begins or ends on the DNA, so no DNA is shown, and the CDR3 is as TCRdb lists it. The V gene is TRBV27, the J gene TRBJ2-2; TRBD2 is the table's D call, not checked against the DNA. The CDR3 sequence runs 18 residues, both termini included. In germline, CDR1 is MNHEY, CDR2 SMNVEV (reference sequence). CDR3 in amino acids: CASSLGMGLAGATGELFF.